This T cell receptor beta chain was found in a study of blood T cell repertoires in COVID-19. About the study: Samples representing acute and convalescent COVID-19 were sourced from the United States, Italy and Spain.

Methods used by the authors: For nucleated cells, counts were estimated from reference gene primer amplification. The protocol was immunoSEQ multiplex PCR, while the TCRdb copy is restricted to in-frame clones and leaves out a portion. V and J calls plus clone size are reproduced from that table; the DNA served to infer D and trimming. This sample has about 70,000 clones, with approximately 80% found just once. A Seattle source enrolled patients during active infection and followed them longitudinally. The CDR3 runs 13 residues. Germline V lookup: CDR1 SGHDT, CDR2 YYEEEE. The V gene lost 4 bases and the J gene lost 11 bases, with 16 bases spanning the gap.

V usage is TRBV5-6 and J usage is TRBJ2-1, with D possibly TRBD1 on 5 matching bases. This receptor was taken from a man aged 30 to 39 with COVID-19, enrolled during active disease. The specimen sequenced was peripheral blood. The CDR3 reads CASSPSGAGQQFF. The CDR3 DNA reads TGTGCCAGCAGCCCCTCAGGCGCAGGGCAGCAGTTCTTC.